This TCR beta chain was sequenced for a study of cytomegalovirus exposure and HLA in healthy donors. The V and J ends lost 10 bases and 5 bases, in that order; junction bases with no gene match: 5. The germline gives CDR1 ENHRY, CDR2 SYGVKD. The CDR3 has 13 amino acids. With 60 Vbeta and 13 Jbeta primers, the PCR was carried out. TCRdb's copy holds only in-frame clones and misses some; the assay was immunoSEQ multiplex PCR. Seen here are some 130,000 clones, 75% to 90% observed once, and the top ten hold 2.5% to 3%. This receptor was identified in a man in his thirties or forties in good health and CMV-seronegative. The chain uses TRBV10-3 and TRBJ1-4, with 9 bases aligning to TRBD1. Sequencing was done on a sample of PBMCs. In DNA form, the CDR3 reads TGTGCCAGCGGACAGGGGCCCAATGAAAAACTGTTTTTT. Residues: CASGQGPNEKLFF.